This TCR beta chain was sequenced in a study of Graves' ophthalmopathy and Graves' hyperthyroidism. This CDR3 contains 11 residues. Trimming stripped 8 bases from V and 6 bases from J, with 10 bases between. The germline V gene has CDR1 LNHNV and CDR2 YYDKDF (reference sequence). CDR3 regions of TCR beta were amplified from RNA transcripts. In the first round, RT-PCR was carried out with HTBI primers, and a multiplex PCR formed the second round. TCRdb reprocessed the multiplex PCR reads with MiXCR, giving one entry per CDR3 protein. The top ten clones hold around 12% of a sample with 350,000 or so distinct CDR3 sequences, roughly 15% of them seen once.

Specimen: peripheral blood. The chain has TRBV15 and TRBJ1-1; perhaps TRBD1 as D (6 bases). The origin of this receptor is an adult man with Graves' ophthalmopathy. The CDR3 protein is CATQGLAEAFF. The CDR3 DNA sequence: TGTGCCACCCAGGGGCTCGCTGAAGCTTTCTTT.